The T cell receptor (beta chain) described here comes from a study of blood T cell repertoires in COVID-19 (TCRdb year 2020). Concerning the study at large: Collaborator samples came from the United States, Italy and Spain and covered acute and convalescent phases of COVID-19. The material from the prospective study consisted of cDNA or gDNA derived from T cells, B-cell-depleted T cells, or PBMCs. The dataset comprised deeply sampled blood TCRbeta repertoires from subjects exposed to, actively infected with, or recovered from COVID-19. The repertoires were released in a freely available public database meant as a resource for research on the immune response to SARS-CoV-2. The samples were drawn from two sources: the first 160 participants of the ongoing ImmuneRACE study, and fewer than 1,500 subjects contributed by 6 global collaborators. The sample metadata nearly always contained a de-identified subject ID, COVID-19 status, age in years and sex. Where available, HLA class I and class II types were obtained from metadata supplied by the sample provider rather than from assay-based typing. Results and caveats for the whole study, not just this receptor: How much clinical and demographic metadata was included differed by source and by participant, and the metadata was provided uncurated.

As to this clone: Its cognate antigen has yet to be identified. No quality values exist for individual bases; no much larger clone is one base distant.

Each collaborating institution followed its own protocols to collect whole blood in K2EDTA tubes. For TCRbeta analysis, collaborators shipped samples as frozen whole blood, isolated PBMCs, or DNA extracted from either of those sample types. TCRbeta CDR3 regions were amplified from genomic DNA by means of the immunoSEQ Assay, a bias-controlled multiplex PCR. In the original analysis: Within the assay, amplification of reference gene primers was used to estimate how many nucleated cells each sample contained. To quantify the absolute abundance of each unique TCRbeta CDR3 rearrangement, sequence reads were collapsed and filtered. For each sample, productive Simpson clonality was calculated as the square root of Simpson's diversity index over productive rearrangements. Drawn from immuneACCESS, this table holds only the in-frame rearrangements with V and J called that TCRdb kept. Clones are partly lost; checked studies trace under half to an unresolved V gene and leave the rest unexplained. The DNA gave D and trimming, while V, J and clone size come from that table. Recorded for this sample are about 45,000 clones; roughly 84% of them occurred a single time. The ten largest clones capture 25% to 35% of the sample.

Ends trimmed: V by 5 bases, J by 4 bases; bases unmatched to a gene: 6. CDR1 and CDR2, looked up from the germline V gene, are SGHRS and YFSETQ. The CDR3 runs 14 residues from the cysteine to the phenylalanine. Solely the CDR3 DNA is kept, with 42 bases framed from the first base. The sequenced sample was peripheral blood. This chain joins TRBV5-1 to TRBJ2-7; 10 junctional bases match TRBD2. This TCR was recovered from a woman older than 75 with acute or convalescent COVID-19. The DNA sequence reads TGCGCCAGCAGTCTAGCTAGCGGGAGATACGAGCAGTACTTC. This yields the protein CASSLASGRYEQYF.